A single sample gave rise to the 4 T cell receptor beta chains below, sequenced in a study of blood T cell repertoires in COVID-19. Generated by immunoSEQ multiplex PCR, the TCRdb table keeps only in-frame clones and is missing some. The repertoire includes roughly 25,000 clones, around 83% of them detected once, and approximately 8.6% sits in the top ten. The sequenced material came from peripheral blood. All receptors come from a human donor in a cohort sampled during active COVID-19.

The chain recombines TRBV9 with TRBJ2-5; 7 bases match TRBD2. The CDR3 is 14 amino acids. With V trimmed by 4 bases and J by 0 bases, 3 bases remained unmatched. The germline gives CDR1 SGDLS, CDR2 YYNGEE. The CDR3 nucleotides are TGTGCCAGCAGCTATCGGGGGGACCAAGAGACCCAGTACTTC. Protein: CASSYRGDQETQYF.

This sequence joins TRBV3-1 (or the pseudogene TRBV3-2) and TRBJ1-3; D ambiguous. The germline V and J ends were trimmed by 0 bases and 0 bases, with 15 bases remaining between them. The CDR3 contains 18 residues. The V gene's germline CDR1 is LGHDT and CDR2 YNNKEL (reference sequence). The CDR3 protein is CASSQDSNWAGSGNTIYF. DNA for the CDR3: TGTGCCAGCAGCCAAGATAGTAATTGGGCGGGCTCTGGAAACACCATATATTTT.

The genes are TRBV11-3 and TRBJ2-4, with D perhaps matching TRBD2 (6 bases). The V and J ends lost 3 bases and 8 bases respectively, with 11 bases between them. Germline loops: CDR1 SGHNT, CDR2 YENEEA. The CDR3 sequence is 13 residues long. CDR3 nucleotides: TGTGCCAGCAGCTTGAGTAGGAGGGACATTCAGTACTTC. It codes for CASSLSRRDIQYF.

The chain joins TRBV6-4 to TRBJ2-1, with 7 bases lining up with TRBD2. Looked up from germline, CDR1 is MRHNA and CDR2 is SNTAGT. The CDR3 is 13 residues long. Trimming at V came to 3 bases and at J to 5 bases, leaving 1 base not matched to a gene. The CDR3 coding sequence is TGTGCCAGCAGTGAGCGGGAGAACAATGAGCAGTTCTTC. Translation gives CASSERENNEQFF.